The rows below give T cell receptor beta chains drawn from one sample of a study of response to subunit inactivated influenza vaccine. TCRdb passed the RT-PCR reads through MiXCR, listing each CDR3 protein once. The sample has around 530,000 distinct CDR3 sequences; more than 15% are singletons. The sample was CD4+ T cells sorted from PBMCs, taken 23 months after vaccination. The receptors originated from a man aged 50-75 years who received an inactivated influenza vaccine. CDR3s include the opening cysteine and the closing phenylalanine or tryptophan. A D gene is named only where the DNA matches it firmly. Not every row has a clone size; where given, it reads once, few, many or a size class.

clone size: few; J gene: TRBJ2-2; D gene: TRBD1; V gene: TRBV4-1; CDR3 DNA: TGCGCCAGCAGCCAATATTCAGGGGGCAACACCGGGGAGCTGTTTTTT; CDR3 protein: CASSQYSGGNTGELFF
clone size: .; J gene: TRBJ2-2; D gene: TRBD2; V gene: TRBV12-3/TRBV12-4; CDR3 DNA: TGTGCCTGCAAACCCGGGACTAGGTCCGGGGAGCTGTTTTTT; CDR3 protein: CACKPGTRSGELFF
clone size: .; J gene: TRBJ2-3; D gene: .; V gene: TRBV7-9; CDR3 DNA: TGTGCCAGCAGCTTTTATGGGGCCACAGATACGCAGTATTTT; CDR3 protein: CASSFYGATDTQYF
clone size: .; J gene: TRBJ1-2; D gene: TRBD1; V gene: TRBV5-4; CDR3 DNA: TGTGCCAGCAGTAAGTCCGGGACAGATAACTATGGCTACACCTTC; CDR3 protein: CASSKSGTDNYGYTF
clone size: .; J gene: TRBJ2-3; D gene: .; V gene: TRBV24-1; CDR3 DNA: TGTGCCACCAGTGGGGCACCGCCTGAGCCCTCAGATACGCAGTATTTT; CDR3 protein: CATSGAPPEPSDTQYF
clone size: few; J gene: TRBJ1-1; D gene: .; V gene: TRBV18; CDR3 DNA: TGTGCCAGCTCACCGGTCGCAGACATGAACACTGAAGCTTTCTTT; CDR3 protein: CASSPVADMNTEAFF
clone size: .; J gene: TRBJ1-5; D gene: .; V gene: TRBV20-1; CDR3 DNA: TGCAGTGCTAGAGAAGGTGCAGGTAATCAGCCCCAGCATTTT; CDR3 protein: CSAREGAGNQPQHF
clone size: .; J gene: TRBJ1-2; D gene: .; V gene: TRBV3-1; CDR3 DNA: TGTGCCAGCAGCCAAGATGACAGTCCTAACTATGGCTACACCTTC; CDR3 protein: CASSQDDSPNYGYTF
clone size: .; J gene: TRBJ2-5; D gene: TRBD1; V gene: TRBV12-3/TRBV12-4; CDR3 DNA: TGTGCCAGCAGTTTAGGGACAGGGTCAGAGACCCAGTACTTC; CDR3 protein: CASSLGTGSETQYF
clone size: few; J gene: TRBJ2-3; D gene: .; V gene: TRBV7-2; CDR3 DNA: TGTGCCAGCAGCTTAGCGACCACAGATACGCAGTATTTT; CDR3 protein: CASSLATTDTQYF
clone size: few; J gene: TRBJ1-1; D gene: .; V gene: TRBV12-3/TRBV12-4; CDR3 DNA: TGTGCCAGCAGTTTTGCGGGAGGAACTGAAGCTTTCTTT; CDR3 protein: CASSFAGGTEAFF
clone size: few; J gene: TRBJ1-1; D gene: .; V gene: TRBV5-1; CDR3 DNA: TGCGCCAGCAGCTCAGGGTTAACTGAAGCTTTCTTT; CDR3 protein: CASSSGLTEAFF
clone size: many; J gene: TRBJ2-7; D gene: TRBD1; V gene: TRBV11-2; CDR3 DNA: TGTGCCAGCAGCTTAGGGCGAGACAGGGGTGGCTACGAGCAGTACTTC; CDR3 protein: CASSLGRDRGGYEQYF
clone size: .; J gene: TRBJ1-1; D gene: .; V gene: TRBV12-3/TRBV12-4; CDR3 DNA: TGTGCCAGCAGTTACGCTGGTCGGACTGAAGCTTTCTTT; CDR3 protein: CASSYAGRTEAFF
clone size: .; J gene: TRBJ2-3; D gene: .; V gene: TRBV20-1; CDR3 DNA: TGCAGTGCACTGGCTACTCTTCGCACAGATACGCAGTATTTT; CDR3 protein: CSALATLRTDTQYF
clone size: .; J gene: TRBJ1-1; D gene: .; V gene: TRBV19; CDR3 DNA: TGTGCCAGTAGCTTGGGAAATGAAGCTTTCTTT; CDR3 protein: CASSLGNEAFF
clone size: few; J gene: TRBJ2-3; D gene: .; V gene: TRBV7-9; CDR3 DNA: TGTGCCAGCAGCTTTTCCGCCACTAGGGTCACAGATACGCAGTATTTT; CDR3 protein: CASSFSATRVTDTQYF
clone size: .; J gene: TRBJ2-1; D gene: .; V gene: TRBV20-1; CDR3 DNA: TGCAGTGCCGCGAGAGCTATAAGTGAGCAGTTCTTC; CDR3 protein: CSAARAISEQFF
clone size: few; J gene: TRBJ2-5; D gene: .; V gene: TRBV4-2; CDR3 DNA: TGTGCCAGCAGCCAAGGGACAGCCATACAAGAGACCCAGTACTTC; CDR3 protein: CASSQGTAIQETQYF
clone size: .; J gene: TRBJ2-7; D gene: .; V gene: TRBV24-1; CDR3 DNA: TGTGCCACCCACCGGAGGGCCTACGAGCAGTACTTC; CDR3 protein: CATHRRAYEQYF
clone size: few; J gene: TRBJ2-1; D gene: .; V gene: TRBV12-3/TRBV12-4; CDR3 DNA: TGTGCCAGCAGAGAACAGGGCCAAACCTACAATGAGCAGTTCTTC; CDR3 protein: CASREQGQTYNEQFF
clone size: few; J gene: TRBJ2-1; D gene: TRBD1; V gene: TRBV4-1; CDR3 DNA: TGCGCCAGCAGCCAAGGACAGGGTTGGGAATATGAGCAGTTCTTC; CDR3 protein: CASSQGQGWEYEQFF
clone size: few; J gene: TRBJ2-2; D gene: .; V gene: TRBV4-3; CDR3 DNA: TGCGCCAGCGCTCGGGACGAGAACACCGGGGAGCTGTTTTTT; CDR3 protein: CASARDENTGELFF
clone size: few; J gene: TRBJ1-6; D gene: TRBD1; V gene: TRBV20-1; CDR3 DNA: TGCAGTGCTAGCCTACGGACAGGCTCGGCGAATTCACCCCTCCACTTT; CDR3 protein: CSASLRTGSANSPLHF
clone size: few; J gene: TRBJ2-7; D gene: TRBD2; V gene: TRBV14; CDR3 DNA: TGTGCCAGCAGCCAAAGGGACTACCCTGCATACTTC; CDR3 protein: CASSQRDYPAYF
clone size: few; J gene: TRBJ2-7; D gene: .; V gene: TRBV28; CDR3 DNA: TGTGCCAGCAGTTACCTTCCCCCATACGAGCAGTACTTC; CDR3 protein: CASSYLPPYEQYF